This T cell receptor beta chain is from a study of monozygotic twins with inflammatory bowel disease. General study points: The existence of one strong signal or clonotype linked to IBD lacked support. Telling apart the different T cell subtypes was not possible. Relative to healthy twins, IBD patients had fewer clonotypes in common with others, a gap that was especially apparent with disease activity.

Every TCR library drew on about 3.5 ug of total RNA. TCRdb re-called the 5' RACE reads; one entry per CDR3 protein, DNA not given. In all, the sample yields hundreds of thousands of distinct CDR3 sequences. A note on this clonotype: What it binds is unknown.

The CDR3 spans 11 residues. The germline V gene encodes CDR1 MDHEN and CDR2 SYDVKM. The origin of this receptor is a human donor with ulcerative colitis or Crohn's disease, or a healthy co-twin of an affected twin (not recorded which). Source material: blood. The rearrangement joins TRBV28 to TRBJ2-5. The CDR3 reads CASVRQETQYF.